Below, 28 T cell receptor beta chains from the same sample are listed, as sequenced in a study of control samples from healthy donors and cancer patients. Produced via immunoSEQ multiplex PCR; TCRdb's table is partial and in-frame only. The repertoire has over 150,000 clones, just over 95% of them found once; the top ten carry around 0.92%. Material for sequencing was blood. These receptors came from a woman aged 25 to 45 in good health.

The V call is TRBV28, the J call TRBJ2-7; the match to TRBD2 covers 12 bases. There are 16 residues in the CDR3. The trim removed 3 bases at V and 3 bases at J, leaving 6 bases unmatched. Germline lookup yields CDR1 MDHEN and CDR2 SYDVKM. The DNA of the CDR3 is TGTGCCAGCAGTTTTTTAGGACTAGCGGGAATCTACGAGCAGTACTTC. This translates into CASSFLGLAGIYEQYF.

The CDR3 spells CASTSTRAYEQYF. The CDR3 region has the DNA TGTGCCAGCACCTCGACGCGGGCCTACGAGCAGTACTTC. The chain combines TRBV5-6 with TRBJ2-7; TRBD2 might be the D (5 bases). Germline V gene lookup returns CDR1 SGHDT and CDR2 YYEEEE. The ends were cut back, 6 bases at V and 2 bases at J, with 12 bases in the middle. This CDR3 has 13 amino acids. Together with reference TRBV5-6 and TRBJ2-7, the CDR3 gives the full variable domain: DAGVTQSPTHLIKTRGQQVTLRCSPKSGHDTVSWYQQALGQGPQFIFQYYEEEERQRGNFPDRFSGHQFPNYSSELNVNALLLGDSALYLCASTSTRAYEQYFGPGTRLTVT.

The chain carries TRBV6-1 and TRBJ2-2; 11 bases match TRBD2. After removal of 4 bases from V and 6 bases from J, the junction contained 7 bases not matched to a gene. Per germline, CDR1 MNHNS and CDR2 SASEGT. There are 16 residues in the CDR3. CDR3 nucleotides: TGTGCCAGCAGTGCAACGACTAGCGGGATATCCGGGGAGCTGTTTTTT. Translation: CASSATTSGISGELFF.

The CDR3 DNA reads as TGTGCCAGCAGCTTAGCGGGGCGGTGGCGGGAGAACTCCTACGAGCAGTACTTC. Its protein is CASSLAGRWRENSYEQYF. The chain couples TRBV7-9 to TRBJ2-7; 7 nucleotides agree with TRBD2. With V trimmed by 0 bases and J by 0 bases, 11 bases remained unmatched. This CDR3 is 18 amino acids long. Germline values: CDR1 SEHNR, CDR2 FQNEAQ (reference sequence).

This chain joins TRBV5-5 and TRBJ2-7; 10 bases are shared with TRBD2. CDR1 SGHKS and CDR2 YYEKEE come from the germline V gene (reference sequence). The J segment lost 5 bases and the V segment lost 0 bases, leaving 5 bases of the junction unmatched. CDR3 size: 15 residues. The CDR3 region has the DNA TGTGCCAGCAGCTTGGAACTAGCGGGGAGACACGAGCAGTACTTC. Amino acids: CASSLELAGRHEQYF.

V and J are TRBV10-3 and TRBJ2-7; D is unclear. This CDR3 is built from 12 residues. The V end lost 10 bases, the J end lost 0 bases, and 10 bases lay between the germline ends. Germline V gene data show CDR1 as ENHRY and CDR2 as SYGVKD. CDR3 protein: CATRTDSYEQYF. DNA of the CDR3: TGTGCCACTAGGACGGACTCCTACGAGCAGTACTTC.

The V and J genes are TRBV4-2 and TRBJ2-2, with D hard to call. This CDR3 contains 16 residues. Germline CDR1 and CDR2: LGHNA and YNFKEQ. Trimming removed 0 bases at V and 2 bases at J, with 10 bases between. CDR3 DNA: TGTGCCAGCAGCCAAGATGTGTGGGGAAACACCGGGGAGCTGTTTTTT. Translation gives CASSQDVWGNTGELFF.

The V gene is TRBV12-5, the J gene TRBJ2-3; a weak D match, TRBD1 (5 bases). This CDR3 spans 13 amino acids. Looked up from germline, CDR1 is LGHNT and CDR2 is FRNRAP. Trimming removed 4 bases at V and 9 bases at J, with 14 bases between. Here the CDR3 reads CASGSHRLDTQYF. The DNA for the CDR3 is TGTGCTAGTGGTTCCCACAGGTTGGACACGCAGTATTTT. The whole variable domain, filled in from reference TRBV12-5 and TRBJ2-3, reads DARVTQTPRHKVTEMGQEVTMRCQPILGHNTVFWYRQTMMQGLELLAYFRNRAPLDDSGMPKDRFSAEMPDATLATLKIQPSEPRDSAVYFCASGSHRLDTQYFGPGTRLTVL.

The rearrangement uses TRBV5-1 and TRBJ2-2, with 8 bases that match TRBD1. The CDR3 totals 15 residues. CDR1 is SGHRS and CDR2 is YFSETQ in the germline V gene. Losses at the gene ends were 0 bases for V and 6 bases for J; bases not matched to a gene: 4. DNA for the CDR3: TGCGCCAGCAGCTTGGCGCAGGGGGCGGCCGGGGAGCTGTTTTTT. This gives the protein CASSLAQGAAGELFF.

V is TRBV19 and J is TRBJ2-1; 7 bases line up with TRBD2. The CDR3 runs to 15 residues. The germline V gene encodes CDR1 LNHDA and CDR2 SQIVND (reference sequence). V lost 6 bases to trimming and J lost 6 bases; unmatched junction nucleotides: 11. CDR3 protein: CASRTLRGGVNEQFF. The CDR3 region has the DNA TGTGCCAGTAGGACCTTACGGGGAGGGGTCAATGAGCAGTTCTTC. The variable domain in full, completed from reference TRBV19 and TRBJ2-1, reads DGGITQSPKYLFRKEGQNVTLSCEQNLNHDAMYWYRQDPGQGLRLIYYSQIVNDFQKGDIAEGYSVSREKKESFPLTVTSAQKNPTAFYLCASRTLRGGVNEQFFGPGTRLTVL.

This sequence joins TRBV6-5 and TRBJ1-1; no reliable D call. The germline gives CDR1 MNHEY, CDR2 SVGAGI. Deletions cut 4 bases from V and 1 base from J, with 13 bases between. This CDR3 is 15 amino acids long. The chain's CDR3 is CASSSPGKWNTEAFF. For the CDR3, the DNA is TGTGCCAGCAGTTCCCCTGGAAAGTGGAACACTGAAGCTTTCTTT.

The count of this clone is one. This chain uses TRBV27 with TRBJ1-5; D remains ambiguous. The CDR3 runs to 13 residues. The V gene's germline CDR1 is MNHEY and CDR2 SMNVEV (reference sequence). The V end was cut by 2 bases, the J end by 2 bases, with 4 bases between. The CDR3 protein is CASSLTGNQPQHF. CDR3 bases: TGTGCCAGCAGTTTAACGGGCAATCAGCCCCAGCATTTT.

The V call is TRBV18, the J call TRBJ2-3; a possible D gene is TRBD1 (5 bases). Trimming shortened V by 0 bases and J by 0 bases, and 10 bases separated the two germline ends. The length of the CDR3 is 16 residues. Germline values: CDR1 KGHSH, CDR2 LQKENI. The CDR3 DNA is TGTGCCAGCTCACCACCCAGCAGGGCTAGCACAGATACGCAGTATTTT. Translated: CASSPPSRASTDTQYF.

This clone was detected only once. This rearrangement joins TRBV3-1 (or the pseudogene TRBV3-2) to TRBJ1-3; D is undetermined. The CDR3 is made up of 13 amino acids. V was clipped by 3 bases and J by 6 bases, with 9 bases between them. From germline, CDR1 is LGHDT and CDR2 YNNKEL (reference sequence). CDR3 in DNA: TGTGCCAGCAGCCACGAGGGAATAAACACCATATATTTT. Protein product: CASSHEGINTIYF.

The CDR3 region has the DNA TGTGCCAGCAGTCCCAATAATGGTCAGCCCCAGCATTTT. Translated, it gives CASSPNNGQPQHF. V and J are TRBV27 and TRBJ1-5; D uncertain. The CDR3 consists of 13 residues. CDR1 and CDR2 from the germline V gene are MNHEY and SMNVEV (reference sequence). Between the trimmed V and J ends, which lost 5 bases and 6 bases, there was a span of 11 bases.

Details on this clone: This specimen includes other DNA sequences encoding the same CDR3. The chain links TRBV2 to TRBJ1-4; D is undetermined. CDR1 and CDR2 (germline): SNHLY, FYNNEI. The germline V and J ends were trimmed by 6 bases and 0 bases, with 5 bases remaining between them. The CDR3 totals 13 residues. The CDR3 loop is CASREATNEKLFF. CDR3 sequence (DNA): TGTGCCAGCAGGGAGGCAACTAATGAAAAACTGTTTTTT.

The J gene is TRBJ2-1, the V gene TRBV6-5; no firm D call. V lost 2 bases and J lost 2, with 10 bases in between. From germline, CDR1 is MNHEY and CDR2 SVGAGI. The CDR3 has 15 residues. This CDR3 reads CASSYAATAYNEQFF. For the CDR3, the DNA is TGTGCCAGCAGTTACGCGGCGACGGCCTACAATGAGCAGTTCTTC.

This sequence joins TRBV3-1 (or the pseudogene TRBV3-2) and TRBJ1-1; the D gene is possibly TRBD1 (5 bases). V lost 4 bases to trimming and J lost 2 bases, with 17 bases between them. This CDR3 spans 16 amino acids. The germline V gene encodes CDR1 LGHDT and CDR2 YNNKEL (reference sequence). The CDR3 spells CASSPQRGVFNTEAFF. The CDR3 DNA is TGTGCCAGCAGCCCACAGAGAGGGGTTTTTAACACTGAAGCTTTCTTT.

This chain uses TRBV10-2 with TRBJ1-1; tentatively, D is TRBD1 (5 bases). Trimming shortened V by 5 bases and J by 4 bases, and 20 bases separated the two germline ends. This CDR3 contains 16 residues. Germline assignment: CDR1 WSHSY and CDR2 SAAADI. CDR3 DNA: TGCGCCAGCAGTATTTACTCCGGGGGTGGAGGCACTGAAGCTTTCTTT. Its translation is CASSIYSGGGGTEAFF.

This clone was detected once. This CDR3 is also generated by other DNA sequences in the sample. The rearrangement uses TRBV7-9 and TRBJ1-5; D unresolved. V lost 1 base and J lost 6, with 4 bases in between. The germline V gene encodes CDR1 SEHNR and CDR2 FQNEAQ (reference sequence). This CDR3 contains 12 residues. DNA for the CDR3: TGTGCCAGCAGCTTAGGAGGTCAGCCCCAGCATTTT. Translated, it gives CASSLGGQPQHF.

The V call is TRBV28, the J call TRBJ1-5; D gene ambiguous. CDR1 is MDHEN, CDR2 SYDVKM, per germline. The CDR3 runs to 14 residues. Trimming left V 5 bases short and J 3 bases short, with 11 bases between. CDR3 residues: CASSLSGINQPQHF. CDR3 coding DNA: TGTGCCAGCAGTCTTTCCGGGATCAATCAGCCCCAGCATTTT.

The gene calls are TRBV29-1 and TRBJ2-2; D remains ambiguous. Per germline, CDR1 SQVTM and CDR2 ANQGSEA. The CDR3 is 13 amino acids. Between the trimmed V and J ends, which lost 4 bases and 2 bases, there was a span of 8 bases. CDR3 in amino acids: CSVVGPNTGELFF. The CDR3 DNA reads as TGCAGCGTTGTAGGGCCCAACACCGGGGAGCTGTTTTTT.

This clone was seen only once. The chain uses TRBV19 and TRBJ1-5; TRBD1 aligns across 10 bases. The CDR3 totals 14 residues. Germline loops: CDR1 LNHDA, CDR2 SQIVND (reference sequence). V trimming: 8 bases; J trimming: 3 bases; junction bases outside the gene matches: 4. CDR3: CASVTGGFNQPQHF. The CDR3 nucleotides read TGTGCCAGTGTGACAGGGGGCTTCAATCAGCCCCAGCATTTT.

This clone has a single count. J is TRBJ2-1 and V is TRBV7-2, with a weak D call TRBD1 (5 bases). The CDR3 contains 14 residues. CDR1 SGHTA and CDR2 FQGNSA come from the germline V gene. The ends were cut back, 5 bases at V and 2 bases at J, with 10 bases in the middle. CDR3 sequence: CASSGQGAYNEQFF. The CDR3 region has the DNA TGTGCCAGCAGCGGGCAGGGTGCCTACAATGAGCAGTTCTTC. The entire variable domain, with the rest obtained from reference TRBV7-2 and TRBJ2-1, is as follows: GAGVSQSPSNKVTEKGKDVELRCDPISGHTALYWYRQSLGQGLEFLIYFQGNSAPDKSGLPSDRFSAERTGGSVSTLTIQRTQQEDSAVYLCASSGQGAYNEQFFGPGTRLTVL.

The gene calls are TRBV5-1 and TRBJ2-5, with D perhaps TRBD2 (5 bases). Germline-derived CDR1 and CDR2 are SGHRS and YFSETQ. The V end lost 3 bases, the J end lost 9 bases, and 36 bases lay between the germline ends. This CDR3 is 20 amino acids long. CDR3 loop: CASSSLIERKRIEDSEAQYF. The CDR3 DNA sequence: TGCGCCAGCAGCTCCCTTATCGAACGAAAGCGGATAGAAGACTCGGAGGCCCAGTACTTC.

Comments on this clone: The junction departs from germline at one end; a sequencing error may be responsible. CDR3 amino acids: CASSEEGGLSYEQYF. As DNA, the CDR3 is TGTGCCAGCAGCGAAGAGGGCGGACTCTCCTACGAGCAGTACTTC. V is TRBV14 and J is TRBJ2-7, with D perhaps TRBD2 (5 bases). CDR1 is SGHDN and CDR2 is FVKESK in the germline V gene. The CDR3 spans 15 residues.

This sequence joins TRBV11-2 and TRBJ2-3; TRBD2 aligns across 11 bases. Germline values: CDR1 SGHAT, CDR2 FQNNGV. The junction had 5 bases not matched to a gene; V was cut back by 2 bases and J by 4 bases. The CDR3 spans 16 residues. The CDR3 coding sequence is TGTGCCAGCAGCTTAAGAACTAGCGGGAGTTCAGATACGCAGTATTTT. Translation gives CASSLRTSGSSDTQYF.

The J gene is TRBJ2-2, the V gene TRBV9, with TRBD1 identical over 11 bases. CDR3 length: 15 amino acids. Looked up from germline, CDR1 is SGDLS and CDR2 is YYNGEE. J gave up 4 bases and V 7 bases, and 6 bases lay outside the gene matches. Written as DNA, the CDR3 is TGTGCCAGCGGAGCCGGGACAGGGGGCACCGGGGAGCTGTTTTTT. It codes for CASGAGTGGTGELFF.